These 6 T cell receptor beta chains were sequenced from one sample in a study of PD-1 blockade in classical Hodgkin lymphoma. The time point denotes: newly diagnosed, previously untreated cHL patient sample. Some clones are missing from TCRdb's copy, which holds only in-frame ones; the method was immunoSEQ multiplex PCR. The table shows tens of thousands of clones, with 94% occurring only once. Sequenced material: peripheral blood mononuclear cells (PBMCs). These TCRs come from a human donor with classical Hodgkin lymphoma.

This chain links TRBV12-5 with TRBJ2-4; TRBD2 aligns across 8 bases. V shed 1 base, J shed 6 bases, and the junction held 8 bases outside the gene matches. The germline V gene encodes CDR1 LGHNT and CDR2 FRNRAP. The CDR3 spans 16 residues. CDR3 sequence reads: CASGLGRTSSGNIQYF. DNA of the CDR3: TGTGCTAGTGGTTTGGGACGGACTAGCTCGGGAAACATTCAGTACTTC.

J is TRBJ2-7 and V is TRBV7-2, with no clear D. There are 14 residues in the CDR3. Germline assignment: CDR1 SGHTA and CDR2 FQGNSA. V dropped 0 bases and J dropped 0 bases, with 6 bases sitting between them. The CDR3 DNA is TGTGCCAGCAGCTTAGCGGCAGACTCCTACGAGCAGTACTTC. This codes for CASSLAADSYEQYF. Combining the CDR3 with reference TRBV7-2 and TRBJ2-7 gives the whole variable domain GAGVSQSPSNKVTEKGKDVELRCDPISGHTALYWYRQSLGQGLEFLIYFQGNSAPDKSGLPSDRFSAERTGGSVSTLTIQRTQQEDSAVYLCASSLAADSYEQYFGPGTRLTVT.

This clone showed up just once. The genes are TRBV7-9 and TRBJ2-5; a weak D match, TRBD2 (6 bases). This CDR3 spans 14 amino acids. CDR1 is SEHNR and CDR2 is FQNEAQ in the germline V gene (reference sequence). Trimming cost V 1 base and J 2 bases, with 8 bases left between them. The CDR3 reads CASSLVGGQETQYF. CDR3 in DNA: TGTGCCAGCAGCTTAGTGGGGGGTCAAGAGACCCAGTACTTC.

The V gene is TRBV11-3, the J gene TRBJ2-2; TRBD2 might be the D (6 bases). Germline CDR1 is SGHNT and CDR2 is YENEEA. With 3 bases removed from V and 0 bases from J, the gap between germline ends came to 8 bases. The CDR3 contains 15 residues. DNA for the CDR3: TGTGCCAGCAGCTTCGGGGGACCGAACACCGGGGAGCTGTTTTTT. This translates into CASSFGGPNTGELFF.

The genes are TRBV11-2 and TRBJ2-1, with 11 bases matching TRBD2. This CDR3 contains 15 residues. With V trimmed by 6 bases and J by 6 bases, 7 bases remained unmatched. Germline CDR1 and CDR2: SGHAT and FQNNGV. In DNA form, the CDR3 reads TGTGCCAGCAGGACGTCGGGACTAGCGGTCAATGAGCAGTTCTTC. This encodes CASRTSGLAVNEQFF. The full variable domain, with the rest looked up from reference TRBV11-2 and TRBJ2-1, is EAGVAQSPRYKIIEKRQSVAFWCNPISGHATLYWYQQILGQGPKLLIQFQNNGVVDDSQLPKDRFSAERLKGVDSTLKIQPAKLEDSAVYLCASRTSGLAVNEQFFGPGTRLTVL.

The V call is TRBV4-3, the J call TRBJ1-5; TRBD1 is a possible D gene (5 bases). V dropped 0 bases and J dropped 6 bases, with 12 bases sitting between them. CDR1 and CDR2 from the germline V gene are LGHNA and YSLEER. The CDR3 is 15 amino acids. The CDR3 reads CASSQDFGGGQPQHF. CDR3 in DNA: TGCGCCAGCAGCCAAGATTTCGGGGGAGGTCAGCCCCAGCATTTT.